The T cell receptor (beta chain) described here comes from a study of shared clonotypes between healthy human individuals. V dropped 0 bases and J dropped 4 bases, with 14 bases sitting between them. CDR3 length: 15 amino acids. Germline CDR1 SGHRS, CDR2 YFSETQ. Profiling relied on immunoSEQ multiplex PCR, and the TCRdb table lists in-frame clones only, not all of them. The repertoire holds roughly 1.5 million clones, 95% to 99% seen once, with around 0.45% in the top ten. Specimen: naive CD4+ T cells sorted from blood. Subset: CD45RA+ positively selected. The chain couples TRBV5-1 to TRBJ2-7; D is possibly TRBD2 (6 bases). This clonotype originated in a man in his thirties or forties in good health. The CDR3, as DNA: TGCGCCAGCAGCTTGGTCACCGGGAGAGATTACGAGCAGTACTTC. Encoded protein: CASSLVTGRDYEQYF.